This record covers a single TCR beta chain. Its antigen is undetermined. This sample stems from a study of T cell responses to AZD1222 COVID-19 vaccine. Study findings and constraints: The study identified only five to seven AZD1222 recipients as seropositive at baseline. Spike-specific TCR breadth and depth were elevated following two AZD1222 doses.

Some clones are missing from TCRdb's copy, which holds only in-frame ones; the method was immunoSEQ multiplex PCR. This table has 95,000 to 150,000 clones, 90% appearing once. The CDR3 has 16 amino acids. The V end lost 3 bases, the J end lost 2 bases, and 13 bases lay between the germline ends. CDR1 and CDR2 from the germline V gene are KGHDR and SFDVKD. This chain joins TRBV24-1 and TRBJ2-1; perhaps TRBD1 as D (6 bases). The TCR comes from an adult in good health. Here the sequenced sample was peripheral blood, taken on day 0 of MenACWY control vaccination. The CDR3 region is CATSDHRVIPYNEQFF. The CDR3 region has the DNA TGTGCCACCAGTGATCACAGGGTAATTCCCTACAATGAGCAGTTCTTC.